A selection of T cell receptor beta chains follows, all from one sample in a study of PD-1 blockade in classical Hodgkin lymphoma. The protocol was immunoSEQ multiplex PCR, while the TCRdb copy is restricted to in-frame clones and leaves out a portion. The sample carries more than 30,000 clones, 88% recorded once. Sequencing used CD4+ T cells from blood. The receptors derive from a human donor with classical Hodgkin lymphoma. Both conserved end residues are part of each CDR3. The D gene is left open where the match is weak. Clone size is shown for a subset of rows, as once, few, many or a class of expanded clone.

V: TRBV15; J: TRBJ2-2; size: .; D: TRBD2; DNA: TGTGCCACCAGCAGAAGCCGGGACTATACCGGGGAGCTGTTTTTT; CDR3: CATSRSRDYTGELFF
V: TRBV9; J: TRBJ1-2; size: .; D: .; DNA: TGTGCCAGCACCGCGGGGAGCGCGGATGGCTACACCTTC; CDR3: CASTAGSADGYTF
V: TRBV7-3; J: TRBJ2-2; size: .; D: .; DNA: TGTGCCAGCAGCCGGGGCTCCGGGGAGCTGTTTTTT; CDR3: CASSRGSGELFF
V: TRBV7-7; J: TRBJ1-1; size: .; D: .; DNA: TGTGCTAGCAGCTTAGTGATTTACAATCGAATGAACACTGAAGCTTTCTTT; CDR3: CASSLVIYNRMNTEAFF
V: TRBV5-6; J: TRBJ2-1; size: .; D: .; DNA: TGTGCCAGCACCCCGGACGGGAGCTCCTACAATGAGCAGTTCTTC; CDR3: CASTPDGSSYNEQFF
V: TRBV27; J: TRBJ2-7; size: .; D: .; DNA: TGTGCCAGCAGTTTAAAAGATTGGGGCTACGAGCAGTACTTC; CDR3: CASSLKDWGYEQYF
V: TRBV9; J: TRBJ1-5; size: .; D: TRBD1; DNA: TGTGCCAGCAGCCGGACAGGGGGCGGGCAGCCCCAGCATTTT; CDR3: CASSRTGGGQPQHF
V: TRBV2; J: TRBJ1-5; size: .; D: .; DNA: TGTGCCAGCAAGCGGGACCTTGGATGGGATCAGCCCCAGCATTTT; CDR3: CASKRDLGWDQPQHF
V: TRBV12-1; J: TRBJ1-5; size: .; D: .; DNA: TGTGCCAGCAGAGTGGGGAGTTATAGCAATCAGCCCCAGCATTTT; CDR3: CASRVGSYSNQPQHF
V: TRBV5-8; J: TRBJ1-2; size: .; D: .; DNA: TGTGCCAGCACCCGCAGTGGGGGGGGGAACTATGGCTACACCTTC; CDR3: CASTRSGGGNYGYTF
V: TRBV7-2; J: TRBJ2-1; size: .; D: TRBD2; DNA: TGTGCCAGCAGCTTAGCGCGGGAGCGGGAGTATGAGCAGTTCTTC; CDR3: CASSLAREREYEQFF
V: TRBV27; J: TRBJ2-1; size: .; D: TRBD2; DNA: TGTGCCAGCAGTAAAAGGACTAGCGGGAGGACATACAATGAGCAGTTCTTC; CDR3: CASSKRTSGRTYNEQFF
V: TRBV7-2; J: TRBJ2-3; size: .; D: .; DNA: TGTGCCAGCAGCGCGCCCCCAGGGGCGCAGTATTTT; CDR3: CASSAPPGAQYF
V: TRBV27; J: TRBJ2-7; size: .; D: .; DNA: TGTGCCAGCAGGCAAGGGGCCTACGAGCAGTACTTC; CDR3: CASRQGAYEQYF
V: TRBV6-1; J: TRBJ1-2; size: once; D: .; DNA: TGTGCCAGCAGTCGGCCCCTACAAGGCGGCTACACCTTC; CDR3: CASSRPLQGGYTF
V: TRBV7-9; J: TRBJ1-2; size: .; D: .; DNA: TGTGCCAGCAGCTTAGCGCATGAGGACGGCTACACCTTC; CDR3: CASSLAHEDGYTF
V: TRBV7-9; J: TRBJ1-2; size: .; D: .; DNA: TGTGCCAGCAGCTTAGCAGGGCCTAACTATGGCTACACCTTC; CDR3: CASSLAGPNYGYTF
V: TRBV18; J: TRBJ1-4; size: .; D: .; DNA: TGTGCCAGCTCACCAAGGGAGGCAACTAATGAAAAACTGTTTTTT; CDR3: CASSPREATNEKLFF
V: TRBV29-1; J: TRBJ1-2; size: .; D: .; DNA: TGCAGCGTTGAAGATCGGGGGGGCTACACCTTC; CDR3: CSVEDRGGYTF
V: TRBV19; J: TRBJ1-2; size: .; D: .; DNA: TGTGCCAGTAGTATAGTAGGGGGTTTTCGTGGCTACACCTTC; CDR3: CASSIVGGFRGYTF
V: TRBV2; J: TRBJ2-3; size: .; D: .; DNA: TGTGCCAGCAGTGAAGATGAACTAGGTACGCAGTATTTT; CDR3: CASSEDELGTQYF
V: TRBV6-6; J: TRBJ1-5; size: once; D: TRBD1; DNA: TGTGCCAGCATCTCACAGGGGTTAGGTCGTGATCAGCCCCAGCATTTT; CDR3: CASISQGLGRDQPQHF
V: TRBV18; J: TRBJ1-2; size: .; D: .; DNA: TGTGCCAGCTCACCAAATGAGGGGGTAGGCTACACCTTC; CDR3: CASSPNEGVGYTF
V: TRBV2; J: TRBJ1-1; size: .; D: .; DNA: TGTGCCAGCAGCGTAGGACCGGGGAACACTGAAGCTTTCTTT; CDR3: CASSVGPGNTEAFF
V: TRBV28; J: TRBJ1-5; size: .; D: TRBD1; DNA: TGTGCCAGCAGTTCCGCCAGACAGGGCATTTTATATAGCAATCAGCCCCAGCATTTT; CDR3: CASSSARQGILYSNQPQHF
V: TRBV6-4; J: TRBJ2-7; size: .; D: TRBD2; DNA: TGTGCCAGCAGTGAACTAGCGGGGCCCTACGAGCAGTACTTC; CDR3: CASSELAGPYEQYF
V: TRBV5-1; J: TRBJ1-1; size: .; D: TRBD1; DNA: TGCGCCAGCAGCTTGCAGGGGGCTGACACTGAAGCTTTCTTT; CDR3: CASSLQGADTEAFF